This TCR beta chain came from a study of T cell clonality in common variable immunodeficiency. Measured with immunoSEQ multiplex PCR; TCRdb has only the in-frame clones, and not every one. There are 45,000 to 60,000 clones in the sample, none observed a single time. The V end lost 1 base, the J end lost 4 bases, and 28 bases lay between the germline ends. There are 20 residues in the CDR3. Germline V gives CDR1 LGHNT, CDR2 FRNRAP. Patients and controls were mostly of Caucasian heritage. This clone has ten or more counts. As yet, its antigen is unknown. From the germline J gene comes the end of the CDR3, since the read stops 3 residues before it. Whole-study findings and limits: Shared TCRbeta clones were fewer between CVID subjects than controls. Common variable immunodeficiency TCR beta sequences reportedly had fewer deletions and N-nucleotide insertions.

The J gene is TRBJ1-2, the V gene TRBV12-5, with D tentatively TRBD1 (5 bases). Material for sequencing was peripheral blood mononuclear cells. This clonotype was sampled from a person aged 18 to 70 in good health. The CDR3: CASGLAAHRDFSPPGYGYTF. The sequenced part of the CDR3 DNA is TGTGCTAGTGGTTTGGCCGCTCATAGGGACTTCAGTCCCCCCGGCTATGGC.